What follows are 20 T cell receptor beta chains derived from one specimen sequenced in a study of metastatic and nonmetastatic thyroid tumors. TCRdb called clones again from the PCR reads with MiXCR. The sample carries more than 50,000 clones, 20% to 25% recorded once. Treatment of any kind had been given to no patient before thyroid surgery. The sample consisted of blood. These receptors originate from a female donor with papillary thyroid cancer or a benign thyroid nodule (not recorded which). Some clones in this sample may be carry-over from other donors' samples.

The table lists this clone with many counts. The chain employs TRBV28 and TRBJ1-1; tentative D call: TRBD1 (6 bases). The CDR3 totals 15 residues. CDR1 is MDHEN, CDR2 SYDVKM, per germline. The V gene lost 4 bases and the J gene lost 6 bases, with 18 bases spanning the gap. DNA of the CDR3: TGTGCCAGCAGTTCCCGAGAGGGGGTTTGGGCTGAAGCTTTCTTT. Protein sequence: CASSSREGVWAEAFF.

In this sample, this clone turned up a few times. This may stem from a read error, because a much larger clone lies one nucleotide away. Other DNA sequences in the same sample also yield this CDR3. CDR3 sequence reads: CASSPGLENEQFF. The CDR3 DNA is TGCGCCAGCAGCCCCGGGCTAGAGAATGAGCAGTTCTTC. The chain links TRBV5-1 to TRBJ2-1, with unresolved D. The CDR3 length is 13 residues. From germline, CDR1 is SGHRS and CDR2 YFSETQ. Trimming cost V 4 bases and J 7 bases, with 12 bases left between them.

The rearrangement links TRBV20-1 to TRBJ2-7, with 7 bases that match TRBD2. V was pared by 0 bases and J by 4 bases, with 12 bases of the junction left unmatched. CDR1 DFQATT and CDR2 SNEGSKA come from the germline V gene (reference sequence). There are 16 residues in the CDR3. As DNA, the CDR3 is TGCAGTGCTAGAGACTGGCCGAGGACTAGAAGTTACGAGCAGTACTTC. This translates into CSARDWPRTRSYEQYF.

This clone has a count of ten or more. J is TRBJ2-2 and V is TRBV4-1, with D tentatively TRBD1 or TRBD2 (5 bases each). Germline V gene data show CDR1 as MGHRA and CDR2 as YSYEKL. Trimming shortened V by 0 bases and J by 7 bases, and 15 bases separated the two germline ends. CDR3 length equals 16 residues. CDR3 DNA: TGCGCCAGCAGCCAAGATCCTGGGGGAGCTGACGGGGAGCTGTTTTTT. Amino acids: CASSQDPGGADGELFF.

This clone was counted at least ten times. The gene calls are TRBV4-2 and TRBJ2-3; 11 positions match TRBD2. Germline lookup yields CDR1 LGHNA and CDR2 YNFKEQ. This CDR3 region has 14 residues. Unmatched junction bases numbered 3, after V lost 5 bases and J lost 5 bases. CDR3 DNA: TGTGCCAGCAGCGCTGGACTAGCGGGAGATACGCAGTATTTT. It encodes CASSAGLAGDTQYF.

This clone was seen many times. The genes are TRBV9 and TRBJ2-2; no clear D. CDR1 is SGDLS, CDR2 YYNGEE, per germline. The CDR3 length is 19 residues. V was cut by 0 bases and J by 0 bases, with 18 bases left in between. CDR3 sequence (DNA): TGTGCCAGCAGCGTAGGTCTGGGCCGGATAGTACCGAACACCGGGGAGCTGTTTTTT. This sequence encodes CASSVGLGRIVPNTGELFF.

This clone was found many times. CDR3 DNA sequence: TGTGCCAGTAGCCGGGACGGATCTATGAACACTGAAGCTTTCTTT. Translating gives CASSRDGSMNTEAFF. This chain connects TRBV19 to TRBJ1-1, with D maybe TRBD1 (5 bases). The germline V gene encodes CDR1 LNHDA and CDR2 SQIVND (reference sequence). The CDR3 runs to 15 residues. V shed 6 bases and J shed 0 bases, with 14 bases lying between them.

V and J are TRBV20-1 and TRBJ1-2, with TRBD1 matching over 12 bases. In germline, CDR1 is DFQATT, CDR2 SNEGSKA (reference sequence). CDR3 size: 15 residues. The J segment lost 7 bases and the V segment lost 1 base, leaving 7 bases of the junction unmatched. The CDR3 coding sequence is TGCAGTGCTAGAGGTGGGACAGGGGGCGGTGCTGGCTACACCTTC. Its protein is CSARGGTGGGAGYTF.

There are many counts of this clone. V and J are TRBV27 and TRBJ1-5; D unclear. This CDR3 contains 12 residues. Trimming removed 7 bases at V and 0 bases at J, with 4 bases between. In germline, CDR1 is MNHEY, CDR2 SMNVEV (reference sequence). The CDR3 is CASKTSNQPQHF. In DNA form, the CDR3 reads TGTGCCAGCAAAACTAGCAATCAGCCCCAGCATTTT.

This clone was observed at least ten times. V gene TRBV5-5 combines with J gene TRBJ2-3; the D is unclear. The CDR3 extends over 12 amino acids. The germline gives CDR1 SGHKS, CDR2 YYEKEE (reference sequence). V lost 3 bases to trimming and J lost 4 bases, with 6 bases between them. This CDR3 reads CASSSLSDTQYF. The CDR3 DNA reads TGTGCCAGCAGCTCCCTCTCAGATACGCAGTATTTT.

There are many counts of this clone. The rearrangement links TRBV2 to TRBJ1-4; D is undetermined. Per the germline V gene, CDR1 is SNHLY and CDR2 is FYNNEI. The germline V and J ends were trimmed by 3 bases and 8 bases, with 10 bases remaining between them. The CDR3 loop spans 13 amino acids. CDR3 nucleotide sequence: TGTGCCAGCAGTGAGCGGGTTGAGGAAAAACTGTTTTTT. Protein: CASSERVEEKLFF.

The chain is built from TRBV20-1 and TRBJ2-4, with D possibly being TRBD2 (6 bases). V was trimmed by 0 bases and J by 0 bases, leaving 9 bases between them. The CDR3 is 15 amino acids. The germline gives CDR1 DFQATT, CDR2 SNEGSKA (reference sequence). CDR3 region: CSARDQGLAKNIQYF. The DNA for the CDR3 is TGCAGTGCTAGAGATCAGGGACTAGCCAAAAACATTCAGTACTTC.

This clone has a handful of counts. The rearrangement links TRBV28 to TRBJ1-1; 9 bases match TRBD1. Germline CDR1 MDHEN, CDR2 SYDVKM. The ends lost 4 bases at V and 13 bases at J; junction bases unmatched: 16. The CDR3 covers 15 residues. The CDR3 bases are TGTGCCAGCAGTTCATTAAAACAGGGGGCGCCCAGAGATTTCTTT. Encoded protein: CASSSLKQGAPRDFF.

This clone came up many times. A read error may explain this, as a much larger clone is one base away. The conserved phenylalanine or tryptophan normally closing the CDR3 is absent here, so this likely arose from a read error. This chain joins TRBV24-1 and TRBJ1-2, with 8 nucleotides matching TRBD1. The V and J ends lost 9 bases and 3 bases, in that order; junction bases with no gene match: 5. The CDR3 is made up of 13 amino acids. CDR1 and CDR2 (germline): KGHDR, SFDVKD. As DNA, the CDR3 is TGTGCCACCGCCCAGGGACAGGACTATGGCTACACCCTC. It yields the protein CATAQGQDYGYTL.

Notes on this clone: One end of the junction fails to match germline, which may point to a read error. This rearrangement joins TRBV6-1 to TRBJ2-7, with 8 bases fitting TRBD1. Germline V lookup: CDR1 MNHNS, CDR2 SASEGT. CDR3 length equals 15 residues. The CDR3 is CASSRQGSSSYEHSF. CDR3 coding DNA: TGTGCCAGCAGTAGACAGGGGTCCTCCTCCTACGAGCACTCCTTC.

Remarks on this clone: Just one base apart from a much larger clone, this may be a read error. The chain joins TRBV2 to TRBJ1-1, with D perhaps TRBD1 (6 bases). Germline lookup yields CDR1 SNHLY and CDR2 FYNNEI. This CDR3 is 14 amino acids long. V was pared by 8 bases and J by 2 bases, with 15 bases between. The CDR3 DNA follows: TGTGCCAGCGGAGGAGGGACACAAAACACTGAAGCTTTCTTT. This gives the protein CASGGGTQNTEAFF. Supplemented by reference TRBV2 and TRBJ1-1, the full variable domain reads EPEVTQTPSHQVTQMGQEVILRCVPISNHLYFYWYRQILGQKVEFLVSFYNNEISEKSEIFDDQFSVERPDGSNFTLKIRSTKLEDSAMYFCASGGGTQNTEAFFGQGTRLTVV.

This clone was observed many times. This chain links TRBV11-2 with TRBJ2-5, with a possible D match to TRBD2 (5 bases). The germline V and J ends were trimmed by 1 base and 0 bases, with 6 bases remaining between them. Germline V gene data show CDR1 as SGHAT and CDR2 as FQNNGV. This CDR3 has 14 amino acids. The DNA for the CDR3 is TGTGCCAGCAGCTTAGCCGGGAACCAAGAGACCCAGTACTTC. Its protein product is CASSLAGNQETQYF. Full variable domain (outside the CDR3, taken from reference TRBV11-2 and TRBJ2-5): EAGVAQSPRYKIIEKRQSVAFWCNPISGHATLYWYQQILGQGPKLLIQFQNNGVVDDSQLPKDRFSAERLKGVDSTLKIQPAKLEDSAVYLCASSLAGNQETQYFGPGTRLLVL.

This clone has ten or more counts. The chain employs TRBV19 and TRBJ2-7; D unresolved. V was clipped by 5 bases and J by 6 bases, with 14 bases between them. This CDR3 spans 13 amino acids. In germline, CDR1 is LNHDA, CDR2 SQIVND (reference sequence). CDR3: CASSSGREFEQYF. The CDR3 nucleotides are TGTGCCAGTAGTTCCGGACGCGAGTTCGAGCAGTACTTC.

This clone showed up many times. A junction boundary mismatches the germline segment, possibly from a read error. The rearrangement uses TRBV18 and TRBJ1-1; TRBD1 agrees at 8 bases. Germline-derived CDR1 and CDR2 are KGHSH and LQKENI. This CDR3 spans 14 amino acids. DNA for the CDR3: TGTGCCAGCTCCCCACAGGGGGAGGGCACTGAAGCTTTCTTT. Residues: CASSPQGEGTEAFF.

This clone was seen repeatedly, ten times or more. The CDR3 protein is CASSYSWGRGDTQYF. For the CDR3, the DNA is TGTGCCAGCAGTTACTCTTGGGGTCGCGGGGATACGCAGTATTTT. The genes are TRBV6-5 and TRBJ2-3, with a tentative D call TRBD2 (5 bases). Germline loops: CDR1 MNHEY, CDR2 SVGAGI. The ends were cut back, 0 bases at V and 6 bases at J, with 13 bases in the middle. The CDR3 is made up of 15 amino acids.